This T cell receptor (beta chain) was sequenced in a study of identical twins listed by TCRdb under 2016. Concerning the study at large: TCR alpha and beta repertoires from monozygotic twins, unrelated adults of various ages and cord blood were deep-sequenced to test whether fetal clonotypes persist. Replicate twin experiments were performed at different times using different library preparation protocols to rule out contamination.

Libraries were built with 5' RACE. Instrument on record: Illumina HiSeq 2000. A universal primer binding site was introduced by template switching, and a unique molecular identifier was present in the final cDNA, enabling accurate counting of TCR cDNA molecules. Specific primers in the conserved constant-segment region were used to synthesize first-strand cDNA for the TCR alpha and beta chains. To control for contamination, each cDNA library was double barcoded with a SMART-Mk sample barcode plus Illumina barcodes. TruSeq adapter sequences, together with Illumina sample barcodes, were added in two successive PCR steps. The Illumina HiSeq platform was used with custom primers to sequence TCR alpha and beta cDNA libraries. Per the original workflow: Raw reads were processed with MiGEC to extract unique molecular identifiers, and MiXCR was used to determine CDR3 positions. For each individual, recombination models were inferred using an EM algorithm with the repgenHMM and IGoR tools. Shared clonotypes were analyzed with the tcR package in R, and sharing was normalized by the product of cloneset sizes. To study raw recombination free of thymic and clonal selection effects, out-of-frame nonproductive sequences were analyzed. In-frame beta chains were kept once TCRdb had trimmed the public reads at Q25 with fastp and called clones with MiXCR. Every CDR3 protein is listed once, alongside the most common genes and DNA of its rows. TCRdb's processing, not the authors' own work, is the source of the V and J calls. The sample has fewer than 650,000 distinct CDR3 sequences on record, around 7.4% of them singletons. 1.6% of the sample is held by the ten biggest clonotypes.

This clonotype was picked up many times. Which antigen it targets is not known. Per-base quality was not reported, and no clone a single base away is much larger than it. The CDR3 numbers 14 residues from cysteine through phenylalanine. Kept here is only the CDR3 DNA, which spans 42 bases and is read in frame from base 1. Deletion took 1 base off V and 5 bases off J, with a span of 10 bases between the germline ends. CDR1 and CDR2 (LGHNA, YNFKEQ) derive from the germline V gene. Broader findings and caveats from the paper: Excess twin sharing in beta out-of-frame sequences was weaker because fewer shared sequences lowered the signal-to-noise ratio. Abundant cord blood beta clonotypes had fewer insertions, young adult naive repertoires showed a similar but weaker trend, and memory repertoires showed no such trend. Zero-insertion analyses could be partly confounded by invariant T cells such as MAIT and iNKT, although diverse VJ usage argued against such confounding for most clonotypes. Out-of-frame TCR alpha sequences shared between twins showed an excess of low generation-probability sequences compared with coincidental sharing between unrelated individuals. In monozygotic twins, recombination models systematically underestimated out-of-frame TCR alpha sharing, but the models matched the sharing seen between unrelated individuals. Because the same donors could not be followed over many years, the conclusions depended on cross-sectional statistical analysis.

Every donor in the study was a healthy Caucasian. The twin cohort comprised three pairs of female monozygotic twins, all aged about 18 to 29 years. RNA for TCR libraries was isolated from peripheral blood mononuclear cells. This sample was also put to use in a study of yellow fever vaccine responses in identical twins. As that second paper reports: The T cell response to vaccination in identical twins was reported by the authors to appear partly convergent and partly personalized. In identical twins, the study followed T cell clones that responded to the vaccine with precision.

The sample consisted of PBMCs. This receptor was obtained from a woman between 18 and 29 years old in good health. The chain is made from TRBV4-2 and TRBJ2-3, with the D gene too uncertain to name. The CDR3 has the sequence CASSQGDAGDTQYF. The sequenced DNA is TGTGCCAGCAGCCAAGGGGATGCAGGAGATACGCAGTATTTT.